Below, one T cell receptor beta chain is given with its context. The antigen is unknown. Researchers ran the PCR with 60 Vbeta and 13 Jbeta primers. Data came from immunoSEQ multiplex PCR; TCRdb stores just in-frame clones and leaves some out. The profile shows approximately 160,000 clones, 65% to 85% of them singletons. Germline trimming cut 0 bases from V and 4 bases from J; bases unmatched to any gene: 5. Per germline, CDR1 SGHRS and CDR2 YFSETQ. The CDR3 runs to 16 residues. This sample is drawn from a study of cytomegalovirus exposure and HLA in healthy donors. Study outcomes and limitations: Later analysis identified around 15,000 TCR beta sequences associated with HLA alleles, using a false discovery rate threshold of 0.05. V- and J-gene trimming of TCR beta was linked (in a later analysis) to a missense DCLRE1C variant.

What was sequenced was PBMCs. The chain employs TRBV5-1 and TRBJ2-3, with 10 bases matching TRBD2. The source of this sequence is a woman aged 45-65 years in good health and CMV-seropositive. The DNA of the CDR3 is TGCGCCAGCAGCTTGGTCTTTACTAGCGGGGCAGATACGCAGTATTTT. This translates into CASSLVFTSGADTQYF.